These T cell receptor beta chains were read from a single sample in a study of T cell responses to AZD1222 COVID-19 vaccine. Sequencing was performed with immunoSEQ multiplex PCR; in TCRdb, only in-frame clones are kept and a portion is missing. Of more than 85,000 clones listed, about 94% are singletons. Sequenced here: peripheral blood, sampled 28 days after the second AZD1222 dose. The source is an adult who received the AZD1222 COVID-19 vaccine. Each CDR3 is given with its conserved first and last residue. D genes are given only for firm matches. The size of a clone is reported for some rows only, either as once, few or many, or as a class for expanded clones.

d_gene | abundance | j_gene | v_gene | len | CDR3nt | CDR3aa
. | medium-sized | TRBJ1-1 | TRBV28 | 15 | TGTGCCAGCAGTCGCGGACGGTCGGCCTACACTGAAGCTTTCTTT | CASSRGRSAYTEAFF
. | . | TRBJ2-5 | TRBV21-1 | 13 | TGTGCCAGCAGTCCTCAACTCGGGGAGACCCAGTACTTC | CASSPQLGETQYF
. | . | TRBJ2-1 | TRBV4-2 | 12 | TGTGCCAGCAGCCAAGGGAGCCATGAGCAGTTCTTC | CASSQGSHEQFF
. | . | TRBJ2-1 | TRBV5-4 | 16 | TGTGCCAGCAGCGGGACAAGTCGCGGTCTGGGGAATGAGCAGTTCTTC | CASSGTSRGLGNEQFF
. | . | TRBJ1-2 | TRBV30 | 13 | TGTGCCTGGAGATTTGGGACACATATGAGCTACACCTTC | CAWRFGTHMSYTF
. | . | TRBJ2-7 | TRBV12-3/TRBV12-4 | 12 | TGTGCCAGCAGCACAAGCACCTACGAGCAGTACTTC | CASSTSTYEQYF
. | . | TRBJ2-1 | TRBV11-2 | 15 | TGTGCCAGCAGCTTAGTTCTGGGGCGCTTGAATGAGCAGTTCTTC | CASSLVLGRLNEQFF
TRBD2 | . | TRBJ2-7 | TRBV5-1 | 16 | TGCGCCAGCAGCCAAGGGCTAGCGGGAGCCTCCTACGAGCAGTACTTC | CASSQGLAGASYEQYF
. | . | TRBJ2-1 | TRBV7-2 | 15 | TGTGCCAGCAGCCTCGGCTCGGGGGCAGGCAATGAGCAGTTCTTC | CASSLGSGAGNEQFF
. | . | TRBJ2-7 | TRBV9 | 14 | TGTGCCAGCAGCGTAGGACAGAGAGACTACGAGCAGTACTTC | CASSVGQRDYEQYF
TRBD1 | once | TRBJ1-2 | TRBV18 | 16 | TGTGCCAGCTCACCAGGCCCCGACAGGGGAAGGTATGGCTACACCTTC | CASSPGPDRGRYGYTF
TRBD1 | . | TRBJ1-6 | TRBV7-9 | 14 | TGTGCCAGCAGCAAGGACAGGCCGAATTCACCCCTCCACTTT | CASSKDRPNSPLHF
. | . | TRBJ1-6 | TRBV4-2 | 15 | TGTGCCAGCAGCCAAGGTCTGGGCCTCTATTCACCCCTCCACTTT | CASSQGLGLYSPLHF
TRBD1 | . | TRBJ1-1 | TRBV30 | 15 | TGTGCCTGGAGTGCCGAGACAGGGGGCATTACTGAAGCTTTCTTT | CAWSAETGGITEAFF
. | . | TRBJ1-1 | TRBV9 | 15 | TGTGCCAGCAGCGTAGTATCCGGGGTTAACACTGAAGCTTTCTTT | CASSVVSGVNTEAFF
TRBD2 | . | TRBJ2-2 | TRBV11-3 | 16 | TGTGCCAGCAGCTTAGGAGCGGGGGCGAACACCGGGGAGCTGTTTTTT | CASSLGAGANTGELFF
TRBD1 | . | TRBJ1-3 | TRBV27 | 15 | TGTGCCAGCAGACGCGGGACAGACTCTGGAAACACCATATATTTT | CASRRGTDSGNTIYF
. | . | TRBJ1-5 | TRBV20-1 | 14 | TGCAGTGCTAGTAGGTCGACCCCGGGCCAGCCCCAGCATTTT | CSASRSTPGQPQHF
. | . | TRBJ1-5 | TRBV19 | 15 | TGTGCCAGTAGTATAGTCACTGTTAGCAATCAGCCCCAGCATTTT | CASSIVTVSNQPQHF
. | . | TRBJ2-2 | TRBV4-1 | 16 | TGCGCCAGCAGCCAAGAAATCCCGGGGAACACCGGGGAGCTGTTTTTT | CASSQEIPGNTGELFF
. | . | TRBJ1-2 | TRBV6-2/TRBV6-3 | 14 | TGTGCCAGCAGTTACTCTCCAATTATCTATGGCTACACCTTC | CASSYSPIIYGYTF
. | . | TRBJ1-2 | TRBV11-2 | 15 | TGTGCCAGCAGCTTAGGTGTGTTAGGGGCTTGGGGCTACACCTTC | CASSLGVLGAWGYTF
TRBD1 | . | TRBJ2-7 | TRBV7-6 | 16 | TGTGCCAGCAGCTTAGGCCCGGGACAGGGGAACTACGAGCAGTACTTC | CASSLGPGQGNYEQYF
TRBD2 | . | TRBJ2-5 | TRBV5-4 | 16 | TGTGCCAGCAGCACGCCACTAGCGGGGGGGCCGGAGACCCAGTACTTC | CASSTPLAGGPETQYF
. | . | TRBJ2-1 | TRBV5-4 | 16 | TGTGCCAGCAGGCACGAACTTATGAGGGGAAACAATGAGCAGTTCTTC | CASRHELMRGNNEQFF
TRBD2 | . | TRBJ2-2 | TRBV6-1 | 17 | TGTGCCAGCAGTGAAGCGGCACTAGCGGGACTCACCGGGGAGCTGTTTTTT | CASSEAALAGLTGELFF
. | . | TRBJ2-5 | TRBV29-1 | 14 | TGCAGCGCAGTCCCTCCGGGGGCGGGAGAGACCCAGTACTTC | CSAVPPGAGETQYF
. | . | TRBJ1-5 | TRBV6-5 | 14 | TGTGCCAGCAGGTCCGATTATAGCAATCAGCCCCAGCATTTT | CASRSDYSNQPQHF
TRBD2 | . | TRBJ2-3 | TRBV5-1 | 18 | TGCGCCAGCAGCTCGGGACTAGCGGGAGCTCCCGGCGGCGATACGCAGTATTTT | CASSSGLAGAPGGDTQYF
. | . | TRBJ1-3 | TRBV11-2 | 15 | TGTGCCAGCAGTCGTGCAGGGGTATCTGGAAACACCATATATTTT | CASSRAGVSGNTIYF
. | . | TRBJ1-5 | TRBV2 | 14 | TGTGCCAGCAGCCCCCTCAGGGAGAGGCAGCCCCAGCATTTT | CASSPLRERQPQHF
. | . | TRBJ1-1 | TRBV18 | 13 | TGTGCCAGCTCCGACGGGGGAAACACTGAAGCTTTCTTT | CASSDGGNTEAFF
. | . | TRBJ2-1 | TRBV5-1 | 16 | TGCGCCAGCATCCACTCGGGTGCTGGCTCCGACAATGAGCAGTTCTTC | CASIHSGAGSDNEQFF
. | . | TRBJ1-2 | TRBV7-9 | 13 | TGTGCCAGCAGCTTAGACGGAGAATATGGCTACACCTTC | CASSLDGEYGYTF